This record covers a single TCR beta chain. This clonotype was picked up a small number of times. Its specific antigen is unknown. No much larger clone exists at a distance of one base, and base qualities are not known. Library preparation used 5' RACE. TCRdb records Illumina HiSeq 2500 as the sequencer. A second PCR of 7 to 11 cycles was performed with a sample-barcoded 5' primer and a J-beta primer mix. Each TCR beta cDNA molecule received a unique molecular identifier from a template-switch 5' adaptor carrying 12 random nucleotides. Each sample yielded at least 3 million CDR3-containing paired-end reads. First-strand cDNA synthesis was performed from all RNA using the Mint cDNA synthesis kit, with priming by a TRBC-specific oligonucleotide. All cDNA was treated with uracil-DNA glycosylase and then went through a first 18-cycle PCR with the universal primers M1SS and BC2_uni_R. In the source study's methods: Each sample was normalized by randomly selecting 1 million high-quality reads, each carrying a distinct molecular identifier. Reads with shared molecular identifiers were discarded instead of being binned into consensus sequences. MiTCR, set to a Q25 quality threshold and the strictest error-elimination algorithm, was used for CDR3 identification, clonotype clustering and error correction. Lower-bound total TCR beta diversity was estimated with a nonparametric unseen species model using Euler transformation. TCRdb's own reprocessing of the public reads used fastp at Q25 and MiXCR and kept productive beta chains. Here each entry gathers all rows of one CDR3 protein and keeps the most common genes and DNA. The V and J calls were determined by TCRdb, not by the authors. The sample table contains 750,000 or so distinct CDR3 sequences; only one count was recorded for more than 20% of them. The leading ten clones occupy 9.4% of the sample.

This sample stems from a study of blood T cells in healthy people across ages (dated by TCRdb to between 2014 and 2017). General notes on the study: In model experiments, template switching captured about one uniquely barcoded TCR beta cDNA molecule for every two T cells. The study measured age-related changes in TCR beta repertoire diversity using deep sequencing normalized with unique cDNA molecular identifiers. The study analyzed two additional independent replicas of 1 million unique cDNA reads from the same blood draw for two donors, one aged 18 to 29 and one aged 80 or older. Four age groups were formed from the donors: young (average approximately 15 years), middle-aged (approximately 40), aged (roughly 59) and long-lived (about 75).

From the cysteine through the phenylalanine, the CDR3 covers 12 amino acids. The DNA shown is the 36-base CDR3, in frame from base 1. V sheds 3 bases and J sheds 13 bases, leaving 15 bases between their ends. As encoded in the germline V gene, CDR1 is MDHEN while CDR2 is SYDVKM. Paper-wide results and their limitations: Conclusive comparison of naive and antigen-experienced compartments was prevented by the profiling of bulk unsorted PBMCs. Observed TCR beta diversity correlated strongly with the percentage of naive T cells measured by flow cytometry. Compared with the aged group, more naive CD4+ T cells, fewer expanded clones and increased TCR diversity were shown by the long-lived group, suggesting age selection. Observed TCR beta diversity per million T cells fell roughly linearly with age, and a significant reduction was already apparent by age roughly 41. Because the CMV infection status of the donors was unknown, age-related changes in expanded clonotypes may potentially have been confounded. Estimates of total diversity based on one million sequenced T cells were regarded as lower bounds and as underestimates.

Systemically healthy Caucasian individuals from Russia, around 39 in total and aged roughly 6 to 100 years, were included as donors. Ten milliliters of peripheral blood were drawn from each donor into EDTA-treated Vacutainer tubes. Ficoll-Paque density-gradient centrifugation was used to isolate PBMCs, with at least 7 million per sample. Trizol reagent was used to extract total RNA from the PBMCs, yielding at least 5.5 micrograms per sample. Naive CD45RAhigh/CD27high T cell percentages were measured by flow cytometry on a PBMC aliquot from every donor. This same sample was also part of a study on T cells of mothers and their children. The second paper states: Donors were nine systemically healthy Caucasian individuals: three mothers and their six children. cDNA synthesis consumed the entire amount of extracted RNA, loaded at around 1.5 ug RNA in each 15 ul reaction. Sample barcodes and 2-4 random nucleotides were added via the M1S primer in the second PCR. More than 9 million TCR beta CDR3 reads were obtained from each mother, and some 3.2 million reads were obtained from each child. TCR recombination output is similarly shaped by thymic selection in related and unrelated pairs, with a minor effect exerted by inherited differences. Normalized repertoire overlap in related mother-child pairs was always slightly higher than in unrelated mother-child pairs, but the difference was never significant. Persistent microchimeric T cell clones were not detected, at a sensitivity of about 100 clones per million clonotypes. Deep NGS was used in the study to compare the TCR beta repertoires of mothers and children and to look for features that separate related mother-child pairs from unrelated individuals. The mean age was approximately 41 +/- 4 years for the mothers and approximately 11 +/- 4 years for the children. After adapter ligation was performed with NEBNext reagents, the libraries were sequenced on an Illumina HiSeq 2000 with 100+100 nt paired-end reads. To prevent cross-contamination, the mother and child libraries were prepared a month apart and were sequenced in separate runs. Between about 500,000 and 2,100,000 distinct TCR beta clonotypes were identified per donor. Naive TCR beta clonotypes were estimated from low-frequency clonotypes matched to each donor's FACS-determined naive share, without sorting.

The source of this sequence is a boy under 18 in good health. This chain is built from TRBV28 and TRBJ2-5; the D assignment is uncertain and may be TRBD1 or TRBD2, with 6 bases supporting each. Sample: blood. The CDR3 reads CASSFWGAGLYF. Read as DNA, the sequence is TGTGCCAGCAGTTTTTGGGGGGCTGGGTTGTACTTC.